Each of the 20 T cell receptor beta chains below was sequenced from the same sample in a study of shared clonotypes between healthy human individuals (dated by TCRdb to 2018 to 2021). The library was made by the immunoSEQ multiplex PCR assay. TCRdb mirrors the immuneACCESS table, restricted to in-frame sequences. Some clones are absent from its copies; in checked studies, under half trace to an unresolved V gene, and the reason for the others is unknown. The sample includes approximately 99,000 clones, with roughly two thirds observed a single time. The ten largest make up around 25% of the sample. The source material was memory CD8+ T cells sorted from blood. The cell subset or site label for this specimen denotes: CD45RO+ cells pooled with CCR7-negative TemRA cells. The source of these receptors is a woman aged 25-40 years in good health.

The chain has TRBV30 and TRBJ2-5; no clear D gene. Trimming cost V 0 bases and J 2 bases, with 10 bases left between them. Germline V lookup: CDR1 GTSNPN, CDR2 SVGIG (reference sequence). This CDR3 comprises 14 residues. This CDR3 reads CAWSVYTVQETQYF. The CDR3 nucleotides are TGTGCCTGGAGTGTGTATACAGTACAAGAGACCCAGTACTTC.

The chain links TRBV19 to TRBJ2-2; tentative D call: TRBD1 (5 bases). This CDR3 has 19 amino acids. V was cut by 3 bases and J by 7 bases, with 27 bases left in between. CDR1 LNHDA and CDR2 SQIVND come from the germline V gene (reference sequence). The CDR3 region has the DNA TGTGCCAGTAGTATTGCAGGGTATGGATGGAGTCGAGTCAACGGGGAGCTGTTTTTT. Its translation: CASSIAGYGWSRVNGELFF.

As to this clone: This sequence is one base from a far larger clone and is likely a read error. Other DNA sequences of this sample code for an identical CDR3. The chain links TRBV7-2 to TRBJ2-7, with D perhaps assigned TRBD1 or TRBD2 (5 bases each). The CDR3 has 14 amino acids. Germline CDR1 and CDR2: SGHTA and FQGNSA. Here the CDR3 DNA reads TGTGCCAGCAGCTTTGGGGGAAGGACCTACGAGCAGTATTTC. This sequence encodes CASSFGGRTYEQYF.

The gene calls are TRBV25-1 and TRBJ2-7; TRBD1 might be the D (5 bases). The V end was cut by 6 bases, the J end by 4 bases, with 13 bases between. CDR3 length equals 13 residues. CDR1 is MGHDK, CDR2 SYGVNS, per germline. CDR3 nucleotides: TGTGCCAGCAGCGCAGGGCAGGGATACGAGCAGTACTTC. It yields the protein CASSAGQGYEQYF.

The V gene is TRBV15, the J gene TRBJ2-5; 9 bases are shared with TRBD2. The V segment lost 4 bases and the J segment 4 bases; nucleotides outside the gene matches: 7. CDR1 and CDR2 (germline): LNHNV, YYDKDF (reference sequence). The CDR3 runs to 15 residues. CDR3 coding DNA: TGTGCCACCAGCACCAAAGCGGGAGGAGGAGAGACCCAGTACTTC. Protein: CATSTKAGGGETQYF. Looking up the rest from reference TRBV15 and TRBJ2-5 gives the full variable domain: DAMVIQNPRYQVTQFGKPVTLSCSQTLNHNVMYWYQQKSSQAPKLLFHYYDKDFNNEADTPDNFQSRRPNTSFCFLDIRSPGLGDTAMYLCATSTKAGGGETQYFGPGTRLLVL.

The rearrangement joins TRBV11-2 to TRBJ1-3, with D hard to call. Trimming cost V 0 bases and J 0 bases, with 12 bases left between them. Germline assignment: CDR1 SGHAT and CDR2 FQNNGV. This CDR3 comprises 17 residues. The CDR3 DNA sequence: TGTGCCAGCAGCTTAGATCGTCACCGATACTCTGGAAACACCATATATTTT. Its protein is CASSLDRHRYSGNTIYF.

The rearrangement uses TRBV5-6 and TRBJ2-7; a possible D gene is TRBD2 (5 bases). The CDR3 contains 16 residues. Germline CDR1 reads SGHDT; CDR2 reads YYEEEE. Trimming left V 0 bases short and J 6 bases short, with 19 bases between. CDR3 bases: TGTGCCAGCAGCTTGGCGTCCGGGAAGGGCACCTTCGAGCAGTACTTC. It encodes CASSLASGKGTFEQYF.

Worth noting for this clone: One end of the junction is discordant with germline, which a read error may explain. V usage is TRBV5-3 and J usage is TRBJ2-7; TRBD2 might be the D (6 bases). TRBV5-3 is an ORF, and what it does is uncertain. The CDR3 runs 15 residues. CDR3 sequence (DNA): TGTGCCAGCAGCTTAGAAGGCGGAGGGACCTACGAGCAGTACTTC. Its translation is CASSLEGGGTYEQYF.

CDR3 region: CASSPAIAKNIQYF. CDR3 DNA sequence: TGTGCCAGCAGTCCCGCAATAGCCAAAAACATTCAGTACTTC. The chain links TRBV6-6 to TRBJ2-4; D is ambiguous. The germline V gene has CDR1 MNHNY and CDR2 SVGAGI (reference sequence). The germline V and J ends were trimmed by 5 bases and 0 bases, with 8 bases remaining between them. The CDR3 is 14 residues long.

The rearrangement joins TRBV6-5 to TRBJ2-7; D is ambiguous. Trimming removed 5 bases at V and 5 bases at J, with 7 bases between. The CDR3 is 11 amino acids. Germline loops: CDR1 MNHEY, CDR2 SVGAGI. CDR3 nucleotide sequence: TGTGCCAGCAGTGAATGGGACGAGCAGTACTTC. It codes for CASSEWDEQYF.

A few counts support this clone. The chain is built from TRBV6-1 and TRBJ2-2; tentative D call: TRBD2 (6 bases). There are 14 residues in the CDR3. The V and J ends lost 6 bases and 3 bases respectively, with 11 bases between them. Germline CDR1 is MNHNS and CDR2 is SASEGT. The CDR3 sequence: CASSGGPDTGELFF. The CDR3 DNA reads as TGTGCCAGCAGCGGGGGACCCGACACCGGGGAGCTGTTTTTT.

This clone was counted only a few times. V and J are TRBV7-6 and TRBJ2-7, with D unclear. The germline V gene encodes CDR1 SGHVS and CDR2 FNYEAQ. The CDR3 spans 11 residues. V shed 2 bases and J shed 5 bases, with 4 bases lying between them. The CDR3, as DNA: TGTGCCAGCAGCTTAACCGACGAGCAGTACTTC. Its translation: CASSLTDEQYF.

The gene calls are TRBV27 and TRBJ2-7, with D unresolved. CDR3 length: 15 amino acids. V was shortened by 1 base and J by 0 bases, with 10 bases between the two germline ends. CDR1 and CDR2 from the germline V gene are MNHEY and SMNVEV (reference sequence). CDR3 amino acids: CASSLYVSSSYEQYF. CDR3 coding DNA: TGTGCCAGCAGTTTATACGTTTCGAGCTCCTACGAGCAGTACTTC.

V usage is TRBV6-1 and J usage is TRBJ2-7; possibly TRBD1 for D (6 bases). This CDR3 contains 14 residues. V was clipped by 1 base and J by 2 bases, with 9 bases between them. The V gene's germline CDR1 is MNHNS and CDR2 SASEGT. The CDR3 loop is CASSEDGTPYEQYF. CDR3 nucleotides: TGTGCCAGCAGTGAAGATGGGACACCCTACGAGCAGTACTTC.

This clone showed up many times. The chain recombines TRBV5-1 with TRBJ2-7; D ambiguous. Germline CDR1 and CDR2: SGHRS and YFSETQ. V gave up 0 bases and J gave up 5 bases, with 12 bases separating them. The CDR3 has 14 amino acids. CDR3: CASSLGAPLDEQYF. CDR3 sequence (DNA): TGCGCCAGCAGCTTGGGGGCCCCCCTCGACGAGCAGTACTTC.

The rearrangement links TRBV7-9 to TRBJ1-3; D possibly corresponds to TRBD1 (5 bases). Germline CDR1 is SEHNR and CDR2 is FQNEAQ (reference sequence). Trimming pared 0 bases from V and 7 bases from J, leaving 16 bases between. The CDR3 is 16 residues long. CDR3: CASSLAPRDGGNTIYF. The CDR3 DNA reads TGTGCCAGCAGCTTAGCGCCCAGGGACGGGGGGAACACCATATATTTT.

This clone was seen only a few times. This sequence joins TRBV11-2 and TRBJ2-3; 9 nucleotides match TRBD2. The CDR3 has 17 residues. The germline V gene has CDR1 SGHAT and CDR2 FQNNGV. V dropped 1 base and J dropped 2; count of bases not matched to a gene: 7. CDR3 sequence: CASSLGFGGRVTDTQYF. The CDR3 region has the DNA TGTGCCAGCAGCTTAGGTTTCGGCGGGAGGGTCACAGATACGCAGTATTTT. Drawing the rest from reference TRBV11-2 and TRBJ2-3, the complete variable domain is EAGVAQSPRYKIIEKRQSVAFWCNPISGHATLYWYQQILGQGPKLLIQFQNNGVVDDSQLPKDRFSAERLKGVDSTLKIQPAKLEDSAVYLCASSLGFGGRVTDTQYFGPGTRLTVL.

The CDR3 is CASSDSARLSNTGELFF. The CDR3 DNA is TGTGCCAGCAGTGACTCTGCTAGACTATCTAACACCGGGGAGCTGTTTTTT. J is TRBJ2-2 and V is TRBV6-4; perhaps TRBD2 as D (5 bases). Trimming pared 0 bases from V and 2 bases from J, leaving 13 bases between. CDR1 MRHNA and CDR2 SNTAGT come from the germline V gene. The CDR3 totals 17 residues.

This sequence joins TRBV7-2 and TRBJ2-7; D may be TRBD2 (6 bases). V lost 7 bases, J lost 4 bases, and 17 bases lay in between. This CDR3 spans 14 amino acids. CDR1 is SGHTA and CDR2 is FQGNSA in the germline V gene. The CDR3 spells CASTNAGGVYEQYF. CDR3 in DNA: TGTGCCAGCACCAACGCCGGGGGAGTGTACGAGCAGTACTTC.

This clone was seen once. The gene calls are TRBV2 and TRBJ2-5; 8 positions match TRBD2. The junction had 7 bases not matched to a gene; V was cut back by 7 bases and J by 3 bases. The CDR3 runs 14 residues. CDR1 and CDR2 from the germline V gene are SNHLY and FYNNEI. The CDR3 bases are TGTGCCAGCAAACAGCGGGGGTATGAAGAGACCCAGTACTTC. This gives the protein CASKQRGYEETQYF.